The 14 T cell receptor beta chains in this list originate from one sample, sequenced in a study of T cell responses to AZD1222 COVID-19 vaccine. Only in-frame clones appear in the TCRdb table, and some are missing; sequencing was by immunoSEQ multiplex PCR. The sample has under 130,000 clones; 88% are singletons. The source was peripheral blood, collected on day 0 of AZD1222 vaccination. The receptors shown here come from an adult in good health.

The chain recombines TRBV5-1 with TRBJ2-5, with 9 bases lining up with TRBD2. J was trimmed by 2 bases and V by 0 bases; bases with no gene match: 2. This CDR3 has 15 amino acids. Germline V CDR1 and CDR2: SGHRS, YFSETQ. For the CDR3, the DNA is TGCGCCAGCAGCTTGGCGCTAGCGGGGCAAGAGACCCAGTACTTC. Protein sequence: CASSLALAGQETQYF. Supplemented by reference TRBV5-1 and TRBJ2-5, the full variable domain reads KAGVTQTPRYLIKTRGQQVTLSCSPISGHRSVSWYQQTPGQGLQFLFEYFSETQRNKGNFPGRFSGRQFSNSRSEMNVSTLELGDSALYLCASSLALAGQETQYFGPGTRLLVL.

The rearrangement joins TRBV7-2 to TRBJ1-4, with a tentative D call TRBD1 (5 bases). CDR3 length: 16 residues. Germline V gene lookup returns CDR1 SGHTA and CDR2 FQGNSA. V was shortened by 2 bases and J by 2 bases, with 12 bases between the two germline ends. This chain's CDR3 is CASSLFPGGTNEKLFF. Here the CDR3 DNA reads TGTGCCAGCAGCTTATTCCCGGGGGGGACTAATGAAAAACTGTTTTTT.

The rearrangement uses TRBV27 and TRBJ1-2; D is uncertain. V lost 6 bases and J 2 bases, leaving 13 bases between the germline ends. CDR1 is MNHEY and CDR2 is SMNVEV in the germline V gene (reference sequence). The CDR3 is 14 amino acids. In nucleotides, the CDR3 is TGTGCCAGCAGCCCAAACCCGAGGAACTATGGCTACACCTTC. It codes for CASSPNPRNYGYTF.

This clone showed up just once. The chain is built from TRBV6-2 or TRBV6-3 and TRBJ2-1; 13 nucleotides line up with TRBD2. V dropped 4 bases and J dropped 5; count of bases not matched to a gene: 8. The CDR3 loop spans 17 amino acids. Germline V CDR1 and CDR2: MNHEY, SVGEGT. The CDR3 protein is CASSFPTSGGTNNEQFF. In DNA form, the CDR3 reads TGTGCCAGCAGTTTCCCGACTAGCGGGGGGACCAACAATGAGCAGTTCTTC.

The genes are TRBV12-3 or TRBV12-4 and TRBJ2-5, with D unresolved. Trimming took 8 bases from V and 5 from J, leaving 12 bases between them. The CDR3 is 12 residues long. The CDR3 is CASSGSGETQYF. CDR3 in DNA: TGTGCCAGCTCGGGCTCTGGGGAGACCCAGTACTTC.

The CDR3 region is CASSAMTQNYGYTF. The DNA for the CDR3 is TGTGCCAGCAGCGCTATGACGCAGAACTATGGCTACACCTTC. This chain joins TRBV9 and TRBJ1-2; D remains unclear. Germline CDR1 reads SGDLS; CDR2 reads YYNGEE. The CDR3 has 14 residues. V was trimmed by 3 bases and J by 2 bases, leaving 11 bases between them. Complete variable domain (other parts from reference TRBV9 and TRBJ1-2): DSGVTQTPKHLITATGQRVTLRCSPRSGDLSVYWYQQSLDQGLQFLIQYYNGEERAKGNILERFSAQQFPDLHSELNLSSLELGDSALYFCASSAMTQNYGYTFGSGTRLTVV.

The rearrangement links TRBV2 to TRBJ2-7; no clear D. CDR3 length: 12 amino acids. V was shortened by 6 bases and J by 2 bases, with 8 bases between the two germline ends. Germline V gene sequence: CDR1 SNHLY, CDR2 FYNNEI. The DNA of the CDR3 is TGTGCCAGCAGGGGAAGCCCCTACGAGCAGTACTTC. Translated: CASRGSPYEQYF.

The gene calls are TRBV28 and TRBJ2-7, with D maybe TRBD1 (5 bases). CDR3 length: 12 amino acids. V was cut by 7 bases and J by 5 bases, with 12 bases left in between. CDR1 and CDR2 (germline): MDHEN, SYDVKM. This chain's CDR3 is CASTLGAHEQYF. The CDR3 bases are TGTGCCAGCACCCTAGGGGCTCACGAGCAGTACTTC.

This rearrangement joins TRBV11-3 to TRBJ2-1, with 9 bases matching TRBD2. The CDR3 is 15 residues long. Trimming took 4 bases from V and 9 from J; bases not matched to a gene: 10. CDR1 SGHNT and CDR2 YENEEA come from the germline V gene. CDR3: CASSYGDSGGGEQFF. The CDR3 nucleotides read TGTGCCAGCAGCTATGGGGATAGCGGGGGCGGTGAGCAGTTCTTC.

V and J are TRBV5-1 and TRBJ2-3; 14 nucleotides agree with TRBD2. CDR3 length: 17 residues. J gave up 1 base and V 4 bases, and 5 bases lay outside the gene matches. CDR1 SGHRS and CDR2 YFSETQ come from the germline V gene. Written as DNA, the CDR3 is TGCGCCAGCAGCCCGGGGACTAGCGGGGGTCGCACAGATACGCAGTATTTT. This gives the protein CASSPGTSGGRTDTQYF.

This clone has a handful of counts. The gene calls are TRBV28 and TRBJ2-3, with D perhaps assigned TRBD1 or TRBD2 (6 bases each). The germline gives CDR1 MDHEN, CDR2 SYDVKM. The CDR3 has 15 amino acids. V lost 2 bases and J lost 3, with 12 bases in between. This CDR3 is CASSLRGVLTDTQYF. The CDR3 region has the DNA TGTGCCAGCAGTTTAAGGGGGGTCTTGACAGATACGCAGTATTTT. The full variable domain, its missing parts supplied by reference TRBV28 and TRBJ2-3, is DVKVTQSSRYLVKRTGEKVFLECVQDMDHENMFWYRQDPGLGLRLIYFSYDVKMKEKGDIPEGYSVSREKKERFSLILESASTNQTSMYLCASSLRGVLTDTQYFGPGTRLTVL.

The V gene is TRBV7-2, the J gene TRBJ1-5; TRBD1 aligns across 7 bases. Germline V gene lookup returns CDR1 SGHTA and CDR2 FQGNSA. CDR3 length equals 14 residues. Unmatched junction bases numbered 3, after V lost 4 bases and J lost 3 bases. The chain's CDR3 is CASSSGTANQPQHF. For the CDR3, the DNA is TGTGCCAGCAGCTCAGGGACAGCCAATCAGCCCCAGCATTTT.

This clone has a handful of counts. J is TRBJ2-4 and V is TRBV6-5; TRBD2 aligns across 7 bases. The CDR3 totals 16 residues. Germline trimming cut 0 bases from V and 8 bases from J; bases unmatched to any gene: 10. CDR1 is MNHEY, CDR2 SVGAGI, per germline. Written as DNA, the CDR3 is TGTGCCAGCAGTTACTCGACCAGCGGGGCGGGGTACATTCAGTACTTC. Its translation is CASSYSTSGAGYIQYF.

The chain links TRBV27 to TRBJ1-5; D call uncertain. The V end was cut by 6 bases, the J end by 9 bases, with 12 bases between. CDR1 and CDR2 from the germline V gene are MNHEY and SMNVEV (reference sequence). The CDR3 loop spans 12 amino acids. The CDR3 nucleotides are TGTGCCAGCAGCCCAGGCGTCGGGCCCCAGCATTTT. Encoded protein: CASSPGVGPQHF.